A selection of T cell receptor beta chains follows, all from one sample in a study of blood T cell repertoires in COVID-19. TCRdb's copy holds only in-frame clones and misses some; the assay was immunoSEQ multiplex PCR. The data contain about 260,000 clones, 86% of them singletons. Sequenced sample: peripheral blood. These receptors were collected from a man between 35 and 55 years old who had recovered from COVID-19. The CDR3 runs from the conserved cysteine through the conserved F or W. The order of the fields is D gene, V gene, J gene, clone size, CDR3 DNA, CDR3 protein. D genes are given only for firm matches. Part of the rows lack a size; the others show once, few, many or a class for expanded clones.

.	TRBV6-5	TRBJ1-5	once	TGTGCCAGCAGTTACACAGGCAATCAGCCCCAGCATTTT	CASSYTGNQPQHF
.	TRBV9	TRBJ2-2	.	TGTGCCAGCAGCGTAGCTCAGTCAAGCGGGGAGCTGTTTTTT	CASSVAQSSGELFF
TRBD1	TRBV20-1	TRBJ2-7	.	TGCAGTGCCAGTGGGGACAGCCCTACCGAGCAGTACTTC	CSASGDSPTEQYF
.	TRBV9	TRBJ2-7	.	TGTGCCAGCAGCGCAGGTGGCTACGAGCAGTACTTC	CASSAGGYEQYF
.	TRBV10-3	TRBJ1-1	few	TGTGCCATCAGTGAGACCGGGGGTAGCACTGAAGCTTTCTTT	CAISETGGSTEAFF
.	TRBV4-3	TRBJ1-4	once	TGCGCCAGCAGCCAAACAGGCTCAACTAATGAAAAACTGTTTTTT	CASSQTGSTNEKLFF
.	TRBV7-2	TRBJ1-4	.	TGTGCCAGCAGCTTAGCCCCCACAACTAATGAAAAACTGTTTTTT	CASSLAPTTNEKLFF
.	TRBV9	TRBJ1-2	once	TGTGCCAGCAGCGTGGCCGGGGGTGGCTACACCTTC	CASSVAGGGYTF
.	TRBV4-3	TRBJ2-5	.	TGCGCCAGCAGCCAAGTTTCGTCGGGAGCCCAGTACTTC	CASSQVSSGAQYF
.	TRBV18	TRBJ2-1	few	TGTGCCAGCTCACCAAAGACTAATAGTGAGCAGTTCTTC	CASSPKTNSEQFF
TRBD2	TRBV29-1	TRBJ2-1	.	TGCAGCGTTTCCAGCGGGGCGAGCTATGAGCAGTTCTTC	CSVSSGASYEQFF
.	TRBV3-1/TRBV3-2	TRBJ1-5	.	TGTGCCAGCAGCCACTCACTCAGGGGAAGGGACAATCAGCCCCAGCATTTT	CASSHSLRGRDNQPQHF
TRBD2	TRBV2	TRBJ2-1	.	TGTGCCAGCTCTCGGAGGACTAGCGGGAGGGCCATCAATGAGCAGTTCTTC	CASSRRTSGRAINEQFF
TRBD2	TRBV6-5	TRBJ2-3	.	TGTGCCAGCAGTTCGAGGGGCGGGGGGGCCTCAGATACGCAGTATTTT	CASSSRGGGASDTQYF
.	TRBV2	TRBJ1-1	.	TGTGCCAGCGCACGACGCTTGGGGGGTATTGGGAACACTGAAGCTTTCTTT	CASARRLGGIGNTEAFF
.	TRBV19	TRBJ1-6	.	TGTGCCAGTATCCTCTCTCCGAGCCTAAATTCACCCCTCCACTTT	CASILSPSLNSPLHF
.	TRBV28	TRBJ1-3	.	TGTGCCAGCAGTTTACCTAACAGGGTGAGCTCTGGAAACACCATATATTTT	CASSLPNRVSSGNTIYF
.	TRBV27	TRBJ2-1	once	TGTGCCAGCAGAAGCGGTAGCTCCTACAATGAGCAGTTCTTC	CASRSGSSYNEQFF
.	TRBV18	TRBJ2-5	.	TGTGCCAGCTCACCATCTCAGGGAGAGACCCAGTACTTC	CASSPSQGETQYF
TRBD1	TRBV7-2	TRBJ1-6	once	TGTGCCAGCAGCTCAGGGACAGGAAGGAATTCACCCCTCCACTTT	CASSSGTGRNSPLHF
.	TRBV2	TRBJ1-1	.	TGTGCCAGCACTCGAGTAGGAGTGAACACTGAAGCTTTCTTT	CASTRVGVNTEAFF
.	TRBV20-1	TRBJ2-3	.	TGCAGTGCTAGGTTAACAGATACGCAGTATTTT	CSARLTDTQYF
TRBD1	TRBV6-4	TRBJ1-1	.	TGTGCCAGCAGTGACACAGGGGAGACTGAAGCTTTCTTT	CASSDTGETEAFF
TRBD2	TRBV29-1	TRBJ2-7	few	TGCAGCGTCTGGACTAGCGGGAGACACGAGCAGTACTTC	CSVWTSGRHEQYF
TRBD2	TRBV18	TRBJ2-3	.	TGTGCCAGCTCACCCGTGCCCGGAGCGGGGGGCACAGATACGCAGTATTTT	CASSPVPGAGGTDTQYF
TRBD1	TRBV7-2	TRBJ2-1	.	TGTGCCAGCAGCTTATACCGGGACAGAAGCAATGAGCAGTTCTTC	CASSLYRDRSNEQFF
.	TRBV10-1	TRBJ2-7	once	TGCGCCAGCAGGGAAGACAGAAGGCTCGGCGAGCAGTACTTC	CASREDRRLGEQYF
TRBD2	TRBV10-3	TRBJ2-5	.	TGTGCCATCACGGCCCTAGCGGGGGGATTGGAGACCCAGTACTTC	CAITALAGGLETQYF
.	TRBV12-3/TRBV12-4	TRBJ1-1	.	TGTGCCAGCAGTTTTTCAGGGCCCACTGAAGCTTTCTTT	CASSFSGPTEAFF
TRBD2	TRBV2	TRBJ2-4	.	TGTGCCAGCAGAGCGGGATTGATTTCGGCCAAAAACATTCAGTACTTC	CASRAGLISAKNIQYF
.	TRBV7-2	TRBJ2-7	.	TGTGCCAGCAGCTTAGTCGGCGCGGGGCGGGGCTACGAGCAGTACTTC	CASSLVGAGRGYEQYF
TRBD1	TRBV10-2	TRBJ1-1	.	TGCGCCAGTCGGACAGGGGGCACTGAAGCTTTCTTT	CASRTGGTEAFF
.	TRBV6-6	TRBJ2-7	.	TGTGCCAGCAGCGGCAGGGCCGACGAGCAGTACTTC	CASSGRADEQYF
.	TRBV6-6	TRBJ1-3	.	TGTGCCAGCAGGTTACTGTCGGGAAACACCATATATTTT	CASRLLSGNTIYF
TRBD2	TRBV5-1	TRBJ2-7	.	TGCGCCAGCAGCCCTAAAAGCCCGACTAGCGCCTACGAGCAGTACTTC	CASSPKSPTSAYEQYF
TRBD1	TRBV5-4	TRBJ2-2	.	TGTGCCAGCAGCACCACGGGACAGGGCACGGCCGGGGAGCTGTTTTTT	CASSTTGQGTAGELFF
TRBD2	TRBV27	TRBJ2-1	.	TGTGCCACCCAGGGGGCTAGCGGGAGCTATGAGCAGTTCTTC	CATQGASGSYEQFF